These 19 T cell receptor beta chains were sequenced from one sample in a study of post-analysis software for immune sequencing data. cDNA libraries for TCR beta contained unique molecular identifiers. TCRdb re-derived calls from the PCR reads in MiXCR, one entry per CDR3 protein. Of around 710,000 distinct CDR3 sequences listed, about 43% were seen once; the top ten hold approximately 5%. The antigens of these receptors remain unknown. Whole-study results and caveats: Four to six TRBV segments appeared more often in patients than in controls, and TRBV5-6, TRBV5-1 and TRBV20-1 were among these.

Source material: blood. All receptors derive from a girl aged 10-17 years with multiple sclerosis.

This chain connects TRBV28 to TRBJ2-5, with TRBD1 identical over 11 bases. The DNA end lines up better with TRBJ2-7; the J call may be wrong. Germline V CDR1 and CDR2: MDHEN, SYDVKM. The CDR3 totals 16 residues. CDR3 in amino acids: CASSLSTDRGLYEQYF. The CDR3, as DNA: TGTGCCAGCAGTTTATCGACGGACAGGGGGCTCTACGAGCAGTACTTC.

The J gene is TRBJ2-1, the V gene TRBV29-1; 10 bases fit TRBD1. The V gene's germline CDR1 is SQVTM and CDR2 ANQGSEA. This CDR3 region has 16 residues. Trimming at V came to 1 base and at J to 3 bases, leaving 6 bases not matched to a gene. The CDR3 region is CSVEGRQGAVYNEQFF. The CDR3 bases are TGCAGCGTTGAAGGCAGACAGGGGGCTGTCTACAATGAGCAGTTCTTC.

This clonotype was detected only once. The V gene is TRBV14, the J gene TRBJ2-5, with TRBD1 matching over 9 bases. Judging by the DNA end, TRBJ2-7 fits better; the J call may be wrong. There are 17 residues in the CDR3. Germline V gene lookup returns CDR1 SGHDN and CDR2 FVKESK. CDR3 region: CASSPPFEGTGRREQYF. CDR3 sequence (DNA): TGTGCCAGCAGCCCGCCATTCGAAGGGACAGGGCGTCGCGAGCAGTACTTC.

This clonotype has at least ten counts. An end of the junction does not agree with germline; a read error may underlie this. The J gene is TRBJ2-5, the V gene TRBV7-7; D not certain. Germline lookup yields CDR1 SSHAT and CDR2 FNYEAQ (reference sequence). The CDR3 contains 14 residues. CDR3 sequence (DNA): TGTGCTAGCAGCTTCTCGACGGGTCAAGAGACCCAGTACTTC. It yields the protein CASSFSTGQETQYF.

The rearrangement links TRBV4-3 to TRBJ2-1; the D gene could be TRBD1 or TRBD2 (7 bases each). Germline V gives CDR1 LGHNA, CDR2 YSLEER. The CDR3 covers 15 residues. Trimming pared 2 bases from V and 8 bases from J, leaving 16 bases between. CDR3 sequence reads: CASSQNLPGGDEQFF. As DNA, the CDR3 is TGCGCCAGCAGCCAAAACCTACCAGGGGGGGATGAGCAGTTCTTC.

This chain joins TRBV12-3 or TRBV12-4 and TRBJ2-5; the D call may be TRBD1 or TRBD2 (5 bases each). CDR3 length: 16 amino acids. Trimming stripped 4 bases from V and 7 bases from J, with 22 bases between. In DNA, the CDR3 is TGTGCCAGCAGTTACACGGGGTTCTTGAAAACAGGGACCCAGTACTTC. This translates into CASSYTGFLKTGTQYF.

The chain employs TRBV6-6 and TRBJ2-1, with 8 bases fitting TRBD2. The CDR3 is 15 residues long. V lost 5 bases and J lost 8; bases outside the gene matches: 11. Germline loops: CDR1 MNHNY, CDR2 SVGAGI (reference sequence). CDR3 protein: CASSTGTREFDEQFF. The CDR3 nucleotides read TGTGCCAGCAGTACGGGGACTAGGGAGTTCGATGAGCAGTTCTTC.

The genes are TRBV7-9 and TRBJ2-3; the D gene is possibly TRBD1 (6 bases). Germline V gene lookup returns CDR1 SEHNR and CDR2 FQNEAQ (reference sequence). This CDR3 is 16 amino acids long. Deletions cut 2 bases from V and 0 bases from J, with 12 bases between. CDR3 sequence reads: CASSLPRTASTDTQYF. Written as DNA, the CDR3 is TGTGCCAGCAGCTTACCCAGGACAGCTAGCACAGATACGCAGTATTTT.

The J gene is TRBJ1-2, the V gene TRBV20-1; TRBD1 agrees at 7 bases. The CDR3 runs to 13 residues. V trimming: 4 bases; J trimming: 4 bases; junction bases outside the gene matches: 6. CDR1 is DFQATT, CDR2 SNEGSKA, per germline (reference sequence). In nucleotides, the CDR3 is TGCAGTGCTAAAGCCGGGACAGCCTATGGCTACACCTTC. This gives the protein CSAKAGTAYGYTF.

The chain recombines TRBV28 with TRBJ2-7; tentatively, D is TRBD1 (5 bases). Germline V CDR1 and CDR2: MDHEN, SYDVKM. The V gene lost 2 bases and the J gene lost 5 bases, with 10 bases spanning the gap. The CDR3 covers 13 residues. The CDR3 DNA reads TGTGCCAGCAGTTTAAGGCAGGGCCACGAGCAGTACTTC. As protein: CASSLRQGHEQYF. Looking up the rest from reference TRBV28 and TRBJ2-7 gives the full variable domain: DVKVTQSSRYLVKRTGEKVFLECVQDMDHENMFWYRQDPGLGLRLIYFSYDVKMKEKGDIPEGYSVSREKKERFSLILESASTNQTSMYLCASSLRQGHEQYFGPGTRLTVT.

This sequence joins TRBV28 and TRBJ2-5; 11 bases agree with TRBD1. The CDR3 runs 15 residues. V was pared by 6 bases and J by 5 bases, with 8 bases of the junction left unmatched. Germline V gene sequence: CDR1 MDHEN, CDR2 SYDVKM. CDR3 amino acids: CASRRDRGGHETQYF. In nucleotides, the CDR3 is TGTGCCAGCAGAAGGGACAGGGGGGGTCACGAGACCCAGTACTTC.

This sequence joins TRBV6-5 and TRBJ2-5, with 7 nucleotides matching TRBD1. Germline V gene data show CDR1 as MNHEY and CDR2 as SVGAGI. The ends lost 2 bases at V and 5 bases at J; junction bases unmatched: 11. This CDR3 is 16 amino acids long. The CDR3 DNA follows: TGTGCCAGCAGTTACCGGACAGGTTTAGGACGGGAGACCCAGTACTTC. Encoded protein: CASSYRTGLGRETQYF.

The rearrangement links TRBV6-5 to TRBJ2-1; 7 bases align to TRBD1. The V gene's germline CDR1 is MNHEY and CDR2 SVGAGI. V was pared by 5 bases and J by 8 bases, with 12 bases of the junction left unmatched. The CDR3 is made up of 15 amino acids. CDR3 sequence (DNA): TGTGCCAGCAGTCACACAGGGCAGGGGGTTGATGAGCAGTTCTTC. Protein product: CASSHTGQGVDEQFF.

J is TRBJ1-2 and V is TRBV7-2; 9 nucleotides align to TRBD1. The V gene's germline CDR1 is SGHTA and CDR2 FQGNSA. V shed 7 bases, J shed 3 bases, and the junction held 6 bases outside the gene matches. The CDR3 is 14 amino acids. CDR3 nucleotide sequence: TGTGCCAGCACTGGGAGACAGGGGGACTATGGCTACACCTTC. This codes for CASTGRQGDYGYTF.

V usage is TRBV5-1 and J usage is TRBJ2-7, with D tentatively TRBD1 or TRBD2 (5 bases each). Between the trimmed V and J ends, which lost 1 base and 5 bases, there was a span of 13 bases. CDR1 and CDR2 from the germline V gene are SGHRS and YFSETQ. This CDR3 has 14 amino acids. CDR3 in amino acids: CASSLRDQLDEQYF. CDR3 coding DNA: TGCGCCAGCAGCTTGCGGGACCAATTGGACGAGCAGTACTTC.

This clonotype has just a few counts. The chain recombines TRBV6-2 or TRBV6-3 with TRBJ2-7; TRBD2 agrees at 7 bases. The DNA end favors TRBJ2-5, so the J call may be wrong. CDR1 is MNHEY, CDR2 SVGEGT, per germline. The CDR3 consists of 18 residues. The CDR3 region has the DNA TGTGCCAGCAGCCCCGTCACAGTAACTAGCGTTCGTTCGGGGACCCAGTACTTC. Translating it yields CASSPVTVTSVRSGTQYF.

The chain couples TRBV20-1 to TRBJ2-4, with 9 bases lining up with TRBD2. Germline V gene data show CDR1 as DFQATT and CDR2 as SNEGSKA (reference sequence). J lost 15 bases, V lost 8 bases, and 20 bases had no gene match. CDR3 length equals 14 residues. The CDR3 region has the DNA TGCAGTCCGAGTATTTATAGCGGGGGCTACGAGCGGTACTTC. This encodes CSPSIYSGGYERYF.

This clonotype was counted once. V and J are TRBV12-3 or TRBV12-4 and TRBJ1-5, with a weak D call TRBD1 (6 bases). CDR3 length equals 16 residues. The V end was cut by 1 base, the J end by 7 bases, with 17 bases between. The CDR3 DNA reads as TGTGCCAGCAGTTTAGGAGGAGGGTGGCAGGGGCAGCCCCAGCATTTT. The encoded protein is CASSLGGGWQGQPQHF.

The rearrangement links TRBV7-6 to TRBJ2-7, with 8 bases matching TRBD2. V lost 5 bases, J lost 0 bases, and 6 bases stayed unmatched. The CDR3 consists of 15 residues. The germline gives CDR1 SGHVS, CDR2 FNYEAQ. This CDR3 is CASSRIAGPSYEQYF. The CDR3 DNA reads TGTGCCAGCAGCCGAATAGCGGGGCCCTCCTACGAGCAGTACTTC.